This TCR beta chain was identified in a study of blood T cell repertoires in COVID-19. CDR3 length: 15 residues. From germline, CDR1 is SGHTA and CDR2 FQGTGA. Trimming took off 2 bases at V and 3 bases at J, with 14 bases between the two ends. Those who participated ranged in age from roughly 18 to 89 years and resided in approximately 23 US areas. Clones were sequenced by immunoSEQ multiplex PCR, and TCRdb holds only the in-frame ones, with some missing. The table has 150,000 to 190,000 clones, approximately 79% seen once. Sequencing was performed on PBMCs or T cells enriched from blood (not recorded which). This sequence joins TRBV7-3 and TRBJ2-7; perhaps TRBD2 as D (6 bases). The receptor comes from a man aged 45-60 years who had recovered from COVID-19. The CDR3 is CASSLDAGRIYEQYF. CDR3 in DNA: TGTGCCAGCAGCTTAGATGCAGGGAGGATCTACGAGCAGTACTTC.